Below, 3 T cell receptor beta chains from the same sample are listed, as sequenced in a study of cytomegalovirus exposure and HLA in healthy donors. PCR used 60 Vbeta primers and 13 Jbeta primers. The method was immunoSEQ multiplex PCR; TCRdb's version includes in-frame clones alone and lacks a portion of them. The sample shows 150,000 to 200,000 clones, approximately 84% of them seen only once. Input material: PBMCs. The receptors stem from a girl younger than two in good health and CMV-seronegative.

The chain carries TRBV30 and TRBJ1-2, with TRBD1 identical over 7 bases. The V gene's germline CDR1 is GTSNPN and CDR2 SVGIG (reference sequence). J gave up 8 bases and V 4 bases, and 7 bases lay outside the gene matches. The CDR3 sequence is 12 residues long. The CDR3 bases are TGTGCCTGGACAACAGGGGCTAGGGGCTACACCTTC. Translation gives CAWTTGARGYTF.

This sequence joins TRBV5-1 and TRBJ2-1; a possible D gene is TRBD1 (7 bases). Germline CDR1 reads SGHRS; CDR2 reads YFSETQ. Trimming shortened V by 5 bases and J by 0 bases, and 9 bases separated the two germline ends. This CDR3 has 14 amino acids. In DNA, the CDR3 is TGCGCCAGCAGGCGGGACAGCTCCTACAATGAGCAGTTCTTC. It specifies CASRRDSSYNEQFF.

This clone came up a few times. The chain has TRBV9 and TRBJ1-2, with 7 bases identical to TRBD1. This CDR3 is built from 16 residues. Trimming cost V 0 bases and J 4 bases; bases outside gene matches: 9. Germline CDR1 SGDLS, CDR2 YYNGEE. The CDR3 DNA reads as TGTGCCAGCAGCGTAGGCGGAACAGGGGACGGCTATGGCTACACCTTC. As protein: CASSVGGTGDGYGYTF.